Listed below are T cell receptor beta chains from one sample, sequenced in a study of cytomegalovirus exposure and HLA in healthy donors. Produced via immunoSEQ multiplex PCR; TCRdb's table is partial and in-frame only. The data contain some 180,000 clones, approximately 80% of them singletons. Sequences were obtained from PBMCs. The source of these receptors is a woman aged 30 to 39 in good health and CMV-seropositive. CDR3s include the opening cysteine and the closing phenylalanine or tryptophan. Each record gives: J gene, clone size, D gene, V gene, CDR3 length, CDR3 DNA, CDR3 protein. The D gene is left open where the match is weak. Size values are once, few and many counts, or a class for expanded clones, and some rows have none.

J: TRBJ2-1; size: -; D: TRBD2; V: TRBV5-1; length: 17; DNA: TGCGCCAGCAGGGATAGCGGGCAATTATACTCCTACAATGAGCAGTTCTTC; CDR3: CASRDSGQLYSYNEQFF
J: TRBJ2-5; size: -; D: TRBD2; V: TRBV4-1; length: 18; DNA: TGCGCCAGCAGCCAAGCCCCCCGACTAGCGCCCAAGAAAGAGACCCAGTACTTC; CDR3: CASSQAPRLAPKKETQYF
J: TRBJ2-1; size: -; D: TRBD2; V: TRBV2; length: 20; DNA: TGTGCCAGCAGCCAGAATCGGCTGACTAGCGGGGGCCACGGCAACAATGAGCAGTTCTTC; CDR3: CASSQNRLTSGGHGNNEQFF
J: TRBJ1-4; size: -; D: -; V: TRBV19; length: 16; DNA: TGTGCCAGTAGTATTTATGGCGGGCCGACTAATGAAAAACTGTTTTTT; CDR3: CASSIYGGPTNEKLFF
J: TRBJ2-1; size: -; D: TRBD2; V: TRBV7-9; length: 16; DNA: TGTGCCAGCAGCTCGCTTGGGACTAGCGCTTACAATGAGCAGTTCTTC; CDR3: CASSSLGTSAYNEQFF
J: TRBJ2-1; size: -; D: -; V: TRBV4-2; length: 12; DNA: TGTGCCAGCAGCCAAGGGAGGAATGAGCAGTTCTTC; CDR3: CASSQGRNEQFF
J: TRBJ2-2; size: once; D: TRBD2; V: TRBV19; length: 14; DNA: TGTGCCAGTAGTAACAGCGGGGACACCGGGGAGCTGTTTTTT; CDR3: CASSNSGDTGELFF
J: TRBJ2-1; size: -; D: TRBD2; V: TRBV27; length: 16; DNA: TGTGCCAGCAGTTTAGAGTTGGGGAGGGCCTACAATGAGCAGTTCTTC; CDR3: CASSLELGRAYNEQFF
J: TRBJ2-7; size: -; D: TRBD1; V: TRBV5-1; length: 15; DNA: TGCGCCAGCAGCTTGTGGCAGGGGGTCCACTACGAGCAGTACTTC; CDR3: CASSLWQGVHYEQYF
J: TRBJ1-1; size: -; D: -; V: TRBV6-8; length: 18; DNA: TGTGCCAGCAGTTACCCATATAACGCGGATTCGATGGACACTGAAGCTTTCTTT; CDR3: CASSYPYNADSMDTEAFF
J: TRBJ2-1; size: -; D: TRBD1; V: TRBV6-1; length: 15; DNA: TGTGCCAGTAGGACCCGGGACAGGGGTTACAATGAGCAGTTCTTC; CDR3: CASRTRDRGYNEQFF
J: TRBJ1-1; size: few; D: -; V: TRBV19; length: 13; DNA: TGTGCCAGCAGGTTTAACATGAACACTGAAGCTTTCTTT; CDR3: CASRFNMNTEAFF
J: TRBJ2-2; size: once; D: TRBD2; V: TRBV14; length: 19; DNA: TGTGCCAGCAGCCAAGGTTGGACTAGCGGGGCCAAGAACACCGGGGAGCTGTTTTTT; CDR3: CASSQGWTSGAKNTGELFF
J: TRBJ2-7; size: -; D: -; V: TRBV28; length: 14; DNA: TGTGCCAGCCTTCCAGTCGAGGGCACCTACGAGCAGTACTTC; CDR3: CASLPVEGTYEQYF
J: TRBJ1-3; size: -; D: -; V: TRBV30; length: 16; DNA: TGTGCCTGGAGTGACGACACCCCCAGTTCTGGAAACACCATATATTTT; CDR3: CAWSDDTPSSGNTIYF
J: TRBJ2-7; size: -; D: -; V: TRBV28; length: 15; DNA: TGTGCCAGCAGCCCTAATTGGGGGGAATCCAGCGAGCAGTACTTC; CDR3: CASSPNWGESSEQYF